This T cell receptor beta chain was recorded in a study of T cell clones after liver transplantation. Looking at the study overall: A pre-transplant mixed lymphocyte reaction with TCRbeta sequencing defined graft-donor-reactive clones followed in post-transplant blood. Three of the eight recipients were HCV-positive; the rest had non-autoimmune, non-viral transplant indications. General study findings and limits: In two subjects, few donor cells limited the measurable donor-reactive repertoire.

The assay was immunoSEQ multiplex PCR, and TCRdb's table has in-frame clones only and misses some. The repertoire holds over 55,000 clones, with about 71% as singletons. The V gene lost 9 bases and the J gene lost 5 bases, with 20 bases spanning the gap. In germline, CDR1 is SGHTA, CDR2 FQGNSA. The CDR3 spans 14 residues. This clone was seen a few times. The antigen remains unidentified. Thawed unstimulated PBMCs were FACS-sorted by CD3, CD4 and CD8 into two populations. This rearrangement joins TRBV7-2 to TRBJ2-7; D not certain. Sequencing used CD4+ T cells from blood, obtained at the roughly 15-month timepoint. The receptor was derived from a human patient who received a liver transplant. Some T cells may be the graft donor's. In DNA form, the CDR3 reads TGTGCCAGTGGGTATGGTAAGATATTGGACGAGCAGTACTTC. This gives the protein CASGYGKILDEQYF.